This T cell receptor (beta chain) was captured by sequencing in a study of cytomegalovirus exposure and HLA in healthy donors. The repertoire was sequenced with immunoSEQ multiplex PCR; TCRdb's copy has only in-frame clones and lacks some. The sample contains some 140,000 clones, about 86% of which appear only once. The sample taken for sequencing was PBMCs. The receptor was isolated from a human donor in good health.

The CDR3 DNA reads as TGCAGCGCTATGACAGGGGGGTATGGCTACACCTTC. Translating gives CSAMTGGYGYTF. J is TRBJ1-2 and V is TRBV29-1, with TRBD1 matching 9 bases. J was trimmed by 5 bases and V by 7 bases; bases with no gene match: 5. Germline V gives CDR1 SQVTM, CDR2 ANQGSEA. The CDR3 length is 12 residues.